These 21 T cell receptor beta chains came from one sample sequenced in a study of blood T cell repertoires in COVID-19. Sequenced by immunoSEQ multiplex PCR; TCRdb stores in-frame clones only, minus some. The repertoire holds 500,000 to 600,000 clones, with less than 90% as singletons. The specimen was peripheral blood. The receptors come from a woman aged 45-59 years with COVID-19, enrolled during active disease.

This clone is a singleton in its sample. The chain employs TRBV11-2 and TRBJ2-2; 7 nucleotides match TRBD2. The CDR3 runs to 14 residues. V lost 4 bases to trimming and J lost 6 bases; unmatched junction nucleotides: 5. Germline V gene sequence: CDR1 SGHAT, CDR2 FQNNGV. The DNA of the CDR3 is TGTGCCAGCAGCTCCGAGGGAGGGTCCGGGGAGCTGTTTTTT. Translation gives CASSSEGGSGELFF.

This chain connects TRBV5-4 to TRBJ2-2; D is uncertain. The V end was cut by 5 bases, the J end by 0 bases, with 11 bases between. CDR1 is SGHNT and CDR2 is YYREEE in the germline V gene (reference sequence). The CDR3 contains 15 residues. The CDR3 DNA reads as TGTGCCAGCAGTCGTGCAGGCTCGAACACCGGGGAGCTGTTTTTT. This translates into CASSRAGSNTGELFF.

The chain uses TRBV19 and TRBJ2-3, with D perhaps matching TRBD2 (5 bases). Trimming left V 11 bases short and J 2 bases short, with 14 bases between. Germline CDR1 LNHDA, CDR2 SQIVND (reference sequence). The length of the CDR3 is 13 residues. The CDR3 nucleotides are TGTGCCGGCTCGCGCGGGCCCACAGATACGCAGTATTTT. This encodes CAGSRGPTDTQYF.

The V call is TRBV24-1, the J call TRBJ2-7, with D perhaps TRBD2 (7 bases). Germline values: CDR1 KGHDR, CDR2 SFDVKD. Deletions cut 9 bases from V and 6 bases from J, with 17 bases between. The CDR3 extends over 13 amino acids. The CDR3 here is CATAQTGRGEQYF. The CDR3, as DNA: TGTGCCACCGCTCAAACAGGGAGGGGCGAGCAGTACTTC.

The rearrangement uses TRBV9 and TRBJ1-3; D remains ambiguous. The V end lost 0 bases, the J end lost 4 bases, and 17 bases lay between the germline ends. This CDR3 spans 17 amino acids. Germline CDR1 and CDR2: SGDLS and YYNGEE. CDR3: CASSVEAVGSSGNTIYF. The CDR3 DNA follows: TGTGCCAGCAGCGTAGAGGCAGTCGGGTCGTCAGGAAACACCATATATTTT. The variable domain in full, with the rest retrieved from reference TRBV9 and TRBJ1-3, is DSGVTQTPKHLITATGQRVTLRCSPRSGDLSVYWYQQSLDQGLQFLIQYYNGEERAKGNILERFSAQQFPDLHSELNLSSLELGDSALYFCASSVEAVGSSGNTIYFGEGSWLTVV.

This chain connects TRBV6-5 to TRBJ1-5; D uncertain. CDR1 and CDR2 from the germline V gene are MNHEY and SVGAGI. The CDR3 contains 14 residues. The V and J ends lost 7 bases and 2 bases respectively, with 12 bases between them. The CDR3 region is CASNSRSRNQPQHF. The CDR3 bases are TGTGCCAGCAATTCCAGGTCCCGCAATCAGCCCCAGCATTTT.

The V and J genes are TRBV3-1 (or the pseudogene TRBV3-2) and TRBJ2-1, with D possibly being TRBD1 (6 bases). Per germline, CDR1 LGHDT and CDR2 YNNKEL (reference sequence). Deletions cut 4 bases from V and 2 bases from J, with 15 bases between. The CDR3 totals 16 residues. The CDR3 reads CASSPGTKNPYNEQFF. CDR3 bases: TGTGCCAGCAGCCCCGGGACAAAGAACCCCTACAATGAGCAGTTCTTC.

V usage is TRBV28 and J usage is TRBJ2-5; D uncertain. CDR3 length equals 15 residues. Germline V lookup: CDR1 MDHEN, CDR2 SYDVKM. Trimming removed 2 bases from V and 1 base from J, with 11 bases in between. The CDR3 is CASSLRSGFQETQYF. The CDR3 DNA sequence: TGTGCCAGCAGTTTACGGTCAGGATTCCAAGAGACCCAGTACTTC.

This clone is a singleton in its sample. This chain connects TRBV28 to TRBJ1-4; D not resolved. CDR1 is MDHEN, CDR2 SYDVKM, per germline. Trimming removed 6 bases at V and 8 bases at J, with 10 bases between. This CDR3 contains 12 residues. The CDR3 loop is CASSSGIEKLFF. CDR3 nucleotides: TGTGCCAGCAGCTCGGGTATAGAAAAACTGTTTTTT.

The rearrangement links TRBV10-3 to TRBJ1-1, with 11 nucleotides matching TRBD1. The germline gives CDR1 ENHRY, CDR2 SYGVKD. Losses at the gene ends were 10 bases for V and 6 bases for J; bases not matched to a gene: 10. This CDR3 spans 14 amino acids. The CDR3: CATDRGQGAAEAFF. The CDR3 nucleotides read TGTGCCACGGACAGGGGGCAGGGCGCCGCTGAAGCTTTCTTT.

This chain joins TRBV6-5 and TRBJ2-7, with a possible D match to TRBD1 (6 bases). Germline values: CDR1 MNHEY, CDR2 SVGAGI. CDR3 length: 13 residues. V lost 6 bases and J 6 bases, leaving 15 bases between the germline ends. As DNA, the CDR3 is TGTGCCAGCAGCAACACAGGGACGGGCGAGCAGTACTTC. Amino acid sequence: CASSNTGTGEQYF.

The chain couples TRBV3-1 (or the pseudogene TRBV3-2) to TRBJ1-4; the D gene is possibly TRBD1 (6 bases). CDR3 size: 15 residues. V shed 4 bases and J shed 8 bases, with 17 bases lying between them. Per the germline V gene, CDR1 is LGHDT and CDR2 is YNNKEL (reference sequence). In nucleotides, the CDR3 is TGTGCCAGCAGCCGTTCACAGGGCGTAAGAGAAAAACTGTTTTTT. As protein: CASSRSQGVREKLFF.

This clone came up a few times. This sequence joins TRBV7-9 and TRBJ1-1; 11 bases line up with TRBD1. Germline V gene sequence: CDR1 SEHNR, CDR2 FQNEAQ (reference sequence). The junction had 10 bases not matched to a gene; V was cut back by 7 bases and J by 3 bases. The length of the CDR3 is 16 residues. The CDR3 nucleotides read TGTGCCAGCACCCTGGACAGGGGGCGAGGTGACACTGAAGCTTTCTTT. It translates to CASTLDRGRGDTEAFF.

The rearrangement links TRBV2 to TRBJ1-2, with 9 bases fitting TRBD1. V was clipped by 7 bases and J by 8 bases; unmatched bases: 8. Germline V gene data show CDR1 as SNHLY and CDR2 as FYNNEI. The CDR3 length is 13 residues. The CDR3 loop is CASTGQGIVGYTF. CDR3 coding DNA: TGTGCCAGCACCGGACAGGGGATAGTCGGCTACACCTTC.

The rearrangement uses TRBV25-1 and TRBJ2-7; 13 nucleotides line up with TRBD2. Losses at the gene ends were 8 bases for V and 3 bases for J; bases not matched to a gene: 1. CDR3 length equals 13 residues. Germline V lookup: CDR1 MGHDK, CDR2 SYGVNS. For the CDR3, the DNA is TGTGCCAGCCGGACTAGCGGGGGCTACGAGCAGTACTTC. The encoded protein is CASRTSGGYEQYF.

The chain carries TRBV5-5 and TRBJ2-7, with 9 positions matching TRBD1. The V segment lost 4 bases and the J segment 3 bases; nucleotides outside the gene matches: 5. The CDR3 is 14 amino acids. In germline, CDR1 is SGHKS, CDR2 YYEKEE (reference sequence). CDR3 residues: CASSVGTGLYEQYF. CDR3 nucleotide sequence: TGTGCCAGCAGCGTCGGGACAGGGCTCTACGAGCAGTACTTC.

The chain is built from TRBV7-2 and TRBJ2-7; D may be TRBD2 (5 bases). Per germline, CDR1 SGHTA and CDR2 FQGNSA. Trimming pared 1 base from V and 3 bases from J, leaving 13 bases between. This CDR3 is 15 amino acids long. The CDR3 coding sequence is TGTGCCAGCAGCTTAGTACGTGCCGCGGGCTACGAGCAGTACTTC. Translating gives CASSLVRAAGYEQYF.

This sequence joins TRBV2 and TRBJ1-1, with 8 bases fitting TRBD1. Germline CDR1 and CDR2: SNHLY and FYNNEI. This CDR3 has 15 amino acids. The trim removed 4 bases at V and 0 bases at J, leaving 4 bases unmatched. The CDR3 DNA reads as TGTGCCAGCAGTGTGGCAGGGGGCATGAACACTGAAGCTTTCTTT. Amino acid sequence: CASSVAGGMNTEAFF.

This chain joins TRBV11-3 and TRBJ2-7, with unresolved D. This CDR3 is 17 amino acids long. V lost 0 bases, J lost 3 bases, and 18 bases lay in between. Per germline, CDR1 SGHNT and CDR2 YENEEA. In DNA form, the CDR3 reads TGTGCCAGCAGCTTAGAAGTAGGCAGCTCTCGGAGCTACGAGCAGTACTTC. Translation gives CASSLEVGSSRSYEQYF.

This rearrangement joins TRBV5-1 to TRBJ1-6, with a weak D call TRBD1 (5 bases). The CDR3 length is 14 residues. Germline V gene sequence: CDR1 SGHRS, CDR2 YFSETQ. Trimming left V 4 bases short and J 8 bases short, with 13 bases between. CDR3 in amino acids: CASSIGVSDSPLHF. As DNA, the CDR3 is TGCGCCAGCAGCATAGGGGTTTCGGATTCACCCCTCCACTTT.

V is TRBV10-2 and J is TRBJ2-1, with 14 bases matching TRBD2. V dropped 6 bases and J dropped 5; count of bases not matched to a gene: 3. Germline CDR1 is WSHSY and CDR2 is SAAADI. The CDR3 has 15 amino acids. The CDR3, as DNA: TGCGCCAGCAGCCCGGGACTAGCGGGGGACAATGAGCAGTTCTTC. Its translation is CASSPGLAGDNEQFF.